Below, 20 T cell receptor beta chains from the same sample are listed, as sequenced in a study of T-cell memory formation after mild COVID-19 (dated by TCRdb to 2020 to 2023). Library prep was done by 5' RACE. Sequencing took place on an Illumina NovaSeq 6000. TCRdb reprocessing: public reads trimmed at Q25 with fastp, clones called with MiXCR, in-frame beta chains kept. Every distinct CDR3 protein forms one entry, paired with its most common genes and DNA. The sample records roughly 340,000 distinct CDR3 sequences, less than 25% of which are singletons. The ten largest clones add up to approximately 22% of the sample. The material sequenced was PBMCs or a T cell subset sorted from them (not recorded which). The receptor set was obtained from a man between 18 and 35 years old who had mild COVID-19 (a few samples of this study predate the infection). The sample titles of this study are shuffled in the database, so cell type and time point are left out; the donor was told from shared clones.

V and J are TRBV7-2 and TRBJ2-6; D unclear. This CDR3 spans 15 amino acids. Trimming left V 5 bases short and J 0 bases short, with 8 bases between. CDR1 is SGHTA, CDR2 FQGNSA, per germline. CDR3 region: CASSVQSSGANVLTF. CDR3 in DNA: TGTGCCAGCAGCGTACAGAGCTCTGGGGCCAACGTCCTGACTTTC.

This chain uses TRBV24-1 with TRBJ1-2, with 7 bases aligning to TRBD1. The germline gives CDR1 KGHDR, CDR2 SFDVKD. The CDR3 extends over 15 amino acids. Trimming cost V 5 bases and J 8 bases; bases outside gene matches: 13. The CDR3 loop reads CATSVPGQPWEGYTF. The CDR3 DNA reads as TGTGCCACCAGTGTACCGGGACAGCCATGGGAGGGCTACACCTTC.

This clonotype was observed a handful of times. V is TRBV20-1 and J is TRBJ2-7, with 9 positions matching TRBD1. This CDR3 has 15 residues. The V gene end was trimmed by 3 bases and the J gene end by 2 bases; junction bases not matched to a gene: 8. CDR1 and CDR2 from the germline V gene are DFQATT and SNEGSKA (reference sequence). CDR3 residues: CSARPLGQGTYEQYV. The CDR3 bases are TGCAGTGCTAGGCCACTAGGACAGGGGACCTACGAGCAGTACGTC.

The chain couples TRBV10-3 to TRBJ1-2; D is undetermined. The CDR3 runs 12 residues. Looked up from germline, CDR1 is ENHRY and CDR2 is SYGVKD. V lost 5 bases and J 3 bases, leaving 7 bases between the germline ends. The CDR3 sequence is CAISMGDYGYTF. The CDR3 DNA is TGTGCCATCAGTATGGGTGACTATGGCTACACCTTC.

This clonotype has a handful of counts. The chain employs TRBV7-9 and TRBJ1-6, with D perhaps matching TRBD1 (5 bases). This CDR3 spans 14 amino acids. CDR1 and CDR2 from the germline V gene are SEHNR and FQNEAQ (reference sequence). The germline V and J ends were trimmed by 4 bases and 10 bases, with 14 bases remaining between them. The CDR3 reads CASSSPDGGSPLHF. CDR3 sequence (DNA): TGTGCCAGCAGCTCCCCCGATGGGGGGTCACCCCTCCACTTT.

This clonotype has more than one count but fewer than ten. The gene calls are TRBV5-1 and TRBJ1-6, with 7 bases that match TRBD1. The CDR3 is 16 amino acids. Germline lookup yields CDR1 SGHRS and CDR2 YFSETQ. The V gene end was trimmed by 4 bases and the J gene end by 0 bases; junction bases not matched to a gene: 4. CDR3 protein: CASSGGDSSYNSPLHF. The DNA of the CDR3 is TGCGCCAGCAGCGGAGGGGACAGCTCCTATAATTCACCCCTCCACTTT.

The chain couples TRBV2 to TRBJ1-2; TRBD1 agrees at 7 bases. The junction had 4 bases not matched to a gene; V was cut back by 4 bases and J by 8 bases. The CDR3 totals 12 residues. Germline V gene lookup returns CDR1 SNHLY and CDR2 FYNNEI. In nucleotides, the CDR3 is TGTGCCAGCAGTGGGGACAGTTGGGGCTACACCTTC. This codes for CASSGDSWGYTF. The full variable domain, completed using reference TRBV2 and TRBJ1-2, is EPEVTQTPSHQVTQMGQEVILRCVPISNHLYFYWYRQILGQKVEFLVSFYNNEISEKSEIFDDQFSVERPDGSNFTLKIRSTKLEDSAMYFCASSGDSWGYTFGSGTRLTVV.

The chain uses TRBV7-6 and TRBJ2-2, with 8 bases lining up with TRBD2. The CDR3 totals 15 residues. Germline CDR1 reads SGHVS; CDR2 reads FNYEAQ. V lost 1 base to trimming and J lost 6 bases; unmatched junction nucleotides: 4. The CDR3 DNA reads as TGTGCCAGCAGCTTAGTAGGCGGGGGGTCCGGGGAGCTGTTTTTT. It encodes CASSLVGGGSGELFF.

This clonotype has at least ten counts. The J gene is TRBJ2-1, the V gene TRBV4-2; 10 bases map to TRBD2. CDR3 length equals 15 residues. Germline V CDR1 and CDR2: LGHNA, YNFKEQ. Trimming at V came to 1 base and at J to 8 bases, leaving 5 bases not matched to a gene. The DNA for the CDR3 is TGTGCCAGCAGCCAAGGAGCGGGGGGGCTTGATGAGCAGTTCTTC. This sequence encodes CASSQGAGGLDEQFF.

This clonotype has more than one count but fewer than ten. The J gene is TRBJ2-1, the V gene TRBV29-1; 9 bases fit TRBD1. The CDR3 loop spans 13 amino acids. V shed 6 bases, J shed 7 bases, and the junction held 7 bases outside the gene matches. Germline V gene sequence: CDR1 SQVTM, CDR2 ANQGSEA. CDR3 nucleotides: TGCAGCGTAATGGGACAGGGAGCAAATGAGCAGTTCTTC. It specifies CSVMGQGANEQFF.

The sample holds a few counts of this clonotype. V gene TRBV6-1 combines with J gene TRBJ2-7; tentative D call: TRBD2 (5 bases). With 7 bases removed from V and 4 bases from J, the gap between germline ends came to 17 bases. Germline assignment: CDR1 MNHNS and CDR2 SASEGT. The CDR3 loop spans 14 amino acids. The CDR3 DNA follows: TGTGCCAGCACCTCAAGGACTGGACCTTACGAGCAGTACGTC. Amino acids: CASTSRTGPYEQYV.

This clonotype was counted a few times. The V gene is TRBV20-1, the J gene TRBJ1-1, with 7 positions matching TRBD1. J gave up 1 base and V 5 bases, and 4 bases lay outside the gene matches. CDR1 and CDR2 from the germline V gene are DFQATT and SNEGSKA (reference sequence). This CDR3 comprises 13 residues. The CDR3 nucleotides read TGCAGTGCTGGTAGACAGGGGAACACTGAAGCTTTCTTT. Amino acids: CSAGRQGNTEAFF.

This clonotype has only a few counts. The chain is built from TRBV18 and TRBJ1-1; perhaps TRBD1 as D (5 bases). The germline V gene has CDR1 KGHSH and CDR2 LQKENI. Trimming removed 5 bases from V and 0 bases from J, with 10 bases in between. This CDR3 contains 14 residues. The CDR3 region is CASSDSTMNTEAFF. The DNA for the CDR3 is TGTGCCAGCTCAGACAGTACTATGAACACTGAAGCTTTCTTT.

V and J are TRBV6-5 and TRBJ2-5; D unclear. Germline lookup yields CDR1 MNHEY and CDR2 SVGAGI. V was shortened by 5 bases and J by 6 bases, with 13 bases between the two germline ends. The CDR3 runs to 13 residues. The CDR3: CASSPSATKTQYF. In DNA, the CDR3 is TGTGCCAGCAGTCCCTCGGCGACGAAGACCCAGTACTTC.

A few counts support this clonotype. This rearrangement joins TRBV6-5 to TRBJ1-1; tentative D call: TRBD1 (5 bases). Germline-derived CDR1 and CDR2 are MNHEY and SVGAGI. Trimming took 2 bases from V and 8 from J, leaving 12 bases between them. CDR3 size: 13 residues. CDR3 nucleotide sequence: TGTGCCAGCAGTTACGGGGGGGGACGGGAAGCTTTCTTT. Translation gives CASSYGGGREAFF.

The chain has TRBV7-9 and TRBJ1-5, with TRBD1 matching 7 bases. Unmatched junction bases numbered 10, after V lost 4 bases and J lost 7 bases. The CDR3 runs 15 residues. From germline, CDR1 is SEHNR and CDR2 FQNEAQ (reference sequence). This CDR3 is CASSSGGGPGQPQHF. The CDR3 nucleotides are TGTGCCAGCAGCTCAGGGGGGGGGCCGGGACAGCCCCAGCATTTT.

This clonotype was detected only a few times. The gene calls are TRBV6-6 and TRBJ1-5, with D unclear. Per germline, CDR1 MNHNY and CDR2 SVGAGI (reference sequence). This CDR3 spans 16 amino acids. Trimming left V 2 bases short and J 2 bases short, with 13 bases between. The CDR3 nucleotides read TGTGCCAGCAGTTACATCCGGGGTCTACGCAATCAGCCCCAGCATTTT. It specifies CASSYIRGLRNQPQHF.

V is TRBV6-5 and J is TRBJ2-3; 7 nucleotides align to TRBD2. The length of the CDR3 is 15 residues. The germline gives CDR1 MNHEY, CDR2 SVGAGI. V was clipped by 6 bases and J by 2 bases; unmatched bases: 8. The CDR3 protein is CASRPPGLPTDTQYF. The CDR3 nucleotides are TGTGCCAGCAGGCCACCGGGACTACCCACAGATACGCAGTATTTT.

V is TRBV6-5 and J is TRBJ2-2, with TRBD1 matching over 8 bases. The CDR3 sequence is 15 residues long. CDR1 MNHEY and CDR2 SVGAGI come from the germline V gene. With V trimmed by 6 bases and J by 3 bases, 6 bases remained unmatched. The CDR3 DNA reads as TGTGCCAGCAGGGTCGGGACAGGTGACACCGGGGAGCTGTTTTTT. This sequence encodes CASRVGTGDTGELFF.

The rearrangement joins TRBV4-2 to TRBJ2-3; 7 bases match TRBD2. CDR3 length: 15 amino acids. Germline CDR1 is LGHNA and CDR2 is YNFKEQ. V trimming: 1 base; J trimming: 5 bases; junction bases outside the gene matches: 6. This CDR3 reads CASSQVWGGEDTQYF. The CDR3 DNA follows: TGTGCCAGCAGCCAAGTCTGGGGGGGGGAAGATACGCAGTATTTT.